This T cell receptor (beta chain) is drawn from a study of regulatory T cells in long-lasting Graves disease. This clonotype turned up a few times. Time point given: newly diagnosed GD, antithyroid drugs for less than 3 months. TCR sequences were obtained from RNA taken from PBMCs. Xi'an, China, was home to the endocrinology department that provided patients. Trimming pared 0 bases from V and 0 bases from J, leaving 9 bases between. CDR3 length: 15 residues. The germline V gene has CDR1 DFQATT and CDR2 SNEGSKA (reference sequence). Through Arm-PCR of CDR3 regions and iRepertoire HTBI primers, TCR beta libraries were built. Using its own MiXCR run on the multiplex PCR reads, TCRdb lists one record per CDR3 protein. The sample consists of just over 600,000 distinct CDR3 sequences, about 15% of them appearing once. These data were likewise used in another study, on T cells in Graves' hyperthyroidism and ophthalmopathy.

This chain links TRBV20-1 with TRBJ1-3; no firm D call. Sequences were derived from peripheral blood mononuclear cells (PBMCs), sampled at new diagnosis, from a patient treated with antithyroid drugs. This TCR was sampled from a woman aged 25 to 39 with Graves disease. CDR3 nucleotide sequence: TGCAGTGCTAGAGATACTTTCGTCTCTGGAAACACCATATATTTT. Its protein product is CSARDTFVSGNTIYF.